Listed here are 27 T cell receptor beta chains from one sample, sequenced in a study of early T cells in non-severe SARS-CoV-2 infection. TCRdb independently ran MiXCR on the 5' RACE reads; one entry per CDR3 protein. This table has approximately 65,000 distinct CDR3 sequences, approximately 10% appearing once. The source was whole blood, collected at baseline. These receptors all come from an adult who was a healthcare worker with PCR-confirmed SARS-CoV-2 infection or an uninfected control (not recorded which).

The table lists this clonotype with many counts. The chain is built from TRBV30 and TRBJ1-6; D is unclear. The CDR3 sequence is 12 residues long. Germline loops: CDR1 GTSNPN, CDR2 SVGIG (reference sequence). The germline V and J ends were trimmed by 3 bases and 14 bases, with 14 bases remaining between them. In nucleotides, the CDR3 is TGTGCCTGGAGACGCAGCTCCACTTCCCTCCACTTT. Translation: CAWRRSSTSLHF.

The V gene is TRBV7-8, the J gene TRBJ1-2; no definite D call. The germline gives CDR1 SGHVS, CDR2 FQNEAQ. Deletions cut 5 bases from V and 3 bases from J, with 19 bases between. The CDR3 covers 16 residues. CDR3 DNA sequence: TGTGCCAGCAGCCCTAGTCGAGCTGGACGCTACTATGGCTACACCTTC. This sequence encodes CASSPSRAGRYYGYTF.

The chain has TRBV18 and TRBJ2-1, with D possibly called TRBD1 or TRBD2 (6 bases each). Trimming shortened V by 2 bases and J by 8 bases, and 7 bases separated the two germline ends. This CDR3 has 12 residues. The germline V gene encodes CDR1 KGHSH and CDR2 LQKENI. The CDR3 sequence: CASSPGGHEQFF. As DNA, the CDR3 is TGTGCCAGCTCACCAGGGGGGCATGAGCAGTTCTTC.

The chain has TRBV7-9 and TRBJ1-2; 8 bases are a match to TRBD1. CDR1 and CDR2 from the germline V gene are SEHNR and FQNEAQ (reference sequence). The CDR3 totals 15 residues. The V segment lost 3 bases and the J segment 7 bases; nucleotides outside the gene matches: 10. CDR3 in DNA: TGTGCCAGCAGCTTCACAACTGGACAGGGTGGTGGCTACACCTTC. Protein product: CASSFTTGQGGGYTF.

This chain connects TRBV28 to TRBJ1-4, with no clear D. The CDR3 totals 12 residues. V shed 9 bases and J shed 0 bases, with 5 bases lying between them. Per the germline V gene, CDR1 is MDHEN and CDR2 is SYDVKM. The DNA of the CDR3 is TGTGCCAGTGCTGCAACTAATGAAAAACTGTTTTTT. It encodes CASAATNEKLFF.

The chain links TRBV2 to TRBJ1-5; 8 bases are a match to TRBD1. The germline V gene encodes CDR1 SNHLY and CDR2 FYNNEI. The length of the CDR3 is 14 residues. Losses at the gene ends were 8 bases for V and 0 bases for J; bases not matched to a gene: 3. As DNA, the CDR3 is TGTGCCAGCGGACAGGGCAATAGCAATCAGCCCCAGCATTTT. It yields the protein CASGQGNSNQPQHF. Combining the CDR3 with reference TRBV2 and TRBJ1-5 gives the whole variable domain EPEVTQTPSHQVTQMGQEVILRCVPISNHLYFYWYRQILGQKVEFLVSFYNNEISEKSEIFDDQFSVERPDGSNFTLKIRSTKLEDSAMYFCASGQGNSNQPQHFGDGTRLSIL.

In DNA form, the CDR3 reads TGTGCCAGCAGCCCAGGGGCGAGTGAAGCTTTCTTT. Translation: CASSPGASEAFF. This chain uses TRBV6-5 with TRBJ1-1, with D possibly TRBD1 on 6 matching bases. The CDR3 totals 12 residues. Germline CDR1 is MNHEY and CDR2 is SVGAGI. The V end lost 6 bases, the J end lost 7 bases, and 12 bases lay between the germline ends.

In its sample, this clonotype was seen many times. The gene calls are TRBV20-1 and TRBJ1-6, with D uncertain. Germline assignment: CDR1 DFQATT and CDR2 SNEGSKA (reference sequence). This CDR3 has 12 amino acids. V gave up 3 bases and J gave up 6 bases, with 6 bases separating them. CDR3 in amino acids: CSARDGNSPLHF. The CDR3 nucleotides are TGCAGTGCTAGGGACGGTAATTCACCCCTCCACTTT.

The chain combines TRBV7-2 with TRBJ1-5; 9 bases fit TRBD1. Germline CDR1 reads SGHTA; CDR2 reads FQGNSA. The CDR3 is 16 amino acids. V shed 4 bases, J shed 8 bases, and the junction held 12 bases outside the gene matches. The CDR3 coding sequence is TGTGCCAGCAGCTCGACCGGGACAGGGAATTTGGAGCCCCAGCATTTT. This gives the protein CASSSTGTGNLEPQHF. Variable domain in full (rest from reference TRBV7-2 and TRBJ1-5): GAGVSQSPSNKVTEKGKDVELRCDPISGHTALYWYRQSLGQGLEFLIYFQGNSAPDKSGLPSDRFSAERTGGSVSTLTIQRTQQEDSAVYLCASSSTGTGNLEPQHFGDGTRLSIL.

This clonotype was found a few times. The CDR3 is CSARAPPGLADTDTQYF. The CDR3 DNA reads as TGCAGTGCTAGAGCCCCACCGGGACTAGCTGACACAGATACGCAGTATTTT. The gene calls are TRBV20-1 and TRBJ2-3; 9 bases map to TRBD2. CDR3 length: 17 amino acids. With 1 base clipped from V and 2 bases from J, the junction kept 10 bases outside the gene matches. Germline loops: CDR1 DFQATT, CDR2 SNEGSKA (reference sequence).

This clonotype showed up just a few times. The chain links TRBV7-6 to TRBJ2-2, with TRBD1 matching over 8 bases. The junction had 12 bases not matched to a gene; V was cut back by 5 bases and J by 1 base. This CDR3 contains 18 residues. The V gene's germline CDR1 is SGHVS and CDR2 FNYEAQ. Here the CDR3 DNA reads TGTGCCAGCAGCCAGTATCTGACAGGGGCTCAGAACACCGGGGAGCTGTTTTTT. As protein: CASSQYLTGAQNTGELFF.

This clonotype was seen more than once but under ten times. The V call is TRBV27, the J call TRBJ2-6; no reliable D call. This CDR3 is built from 17 residues. The V end lost 0 bases, the J end lost 4 bases, and 13 bases lay between the germline ends. The germline V gene encodes CDR1 MNHEY and CDR2 SMNVEV (reference sequence). The CDR3 nucleotides are TGTGCCAGCAGTTTATCGTGGAAAGGGCTAGGGGCCAACGTCCTGACTTTC. Translated, it gives CASSLSWKGLGANVLTF.

The chain has TRBV27 and TRBJ1-2; 9 bases are shared with TRBD1. Germline V gives CDR1 MNHEY, CDR2 SMNVEV (reference sequence). J gave up 0 bases and V 4 bases, and 6 bases lay outside the gene matches. The CDR3 length is 16 residues. The CDR3, as DNA: TGTGCCAGCAGTTCGGACAGGGGAAGTCCTAACTATGGCTACACCTTC. Its protein product is CASSSDRGSPNYGYTF.

The chain recombines TRBV7-6 with TRBJ2-7; TRBD2 aligns across 12 bases. Germline V lookup: CDR1 SGHVS, CDR2 FNYEAQ. V shed 5 bases, J shed 6 bases, and the junction held 5 bases outside the gene matches. This CDR3 region has 14 residues. CDR3 sequence reads: CASSQTSGGGEQYF. In DNA, the CDR3 is TGTGCCAGCAGCCAGACTAGCGGGGGAGGCGAGCAGTACTTC.

This clonotype was seen more than once but under ten times. V gene TRBV15 combines with J gene TRBJ2-2; D might be TRBD2 (6 bases). The CDR3 contains 19 residues. Between the trimmed V and J ends, which lost 2 bases and 0 bases, there was a span of 19 bases. Per the germline V gene, CDR1 is LNHNV and CDR2 is YYDKDF (reference sequence). CDR3 residues: CATSRYGSGTDTNTGELFF. The CDR3 DNA reads as TGTGCCACCAGCAGATACGGATCCGGGACTGACACGAACACCGGGGAGCTGTTTTTT.

This clonotype was picked up a small number of times. The chain is built from TRBV10-3 and TRBJ2-3; D is perhaps TRBD1 (6 bases). The V and J ends lost 5 bases and 4 bases respectively, with 10 bases between them. The CDR3 is 13 residues long. In germline, CDR1 is ENHRY, CDR2 SYGVKD. CDR3 sequence (DNA): TGTGCCATCAGTCCGGGACACGCAGATACGCAGTATTTT. Translating gives CAISPGHADTQYF.

This clonotype occurred many times. J is TRBJ2-5 and V is TRBV11-2; D may be TRBD2 (5 bases). V was trimmed by 3 bases and J by 2 bases, leaving 7 bases between them. The CDR3 spans 13 residues. The V gene's germline CDR1 is SGHAT and CDR2 FQNNGV. This CDR3 reads CASSFRDQETQYF. CDR3 nucleotide sequence: TGTGCCAGCAGCTTCCGGGATCAAGAGACCCAGTACTTC.

The chain employs TRBV12-2 and TRBJ1-4; TRBD1, the D gene given by the table, was not confirmed from the DNA. TRBV12-2 is labeled a pseudogene. The CDR3 consists of 17 residues. CDR3 nucleotide sequence: TGTGCAAGTCGCTTCAAGGAGGGGGACACTTCGAATGAAAAACTGTTTTTT. The encoded protein is CASRFKEGDTSNEKLFF.

The gene calls are TRBV19 and TRBJ1-2, with 10 bases lining up with TRBD1. The germline V gene has CDR1 LNHDA and CDR2 SQIVND (reference sequence). Trimming removed 9 bases from V and 4 bases from J; junction bases left unmatched: 8. This CDR3 has 14 residues. The CDR3 spells CASQHRTGGYGYTF. The CDR3 bases are TGTGCCAGCCAGCATCGGACAGGGGGCTATGGCTACACCTTC.

In this sample, this clonotype turned up many times. The J gene is TRBJ1-2, the V gene TRBV12-3 or TRBV12-4; the D is unclear. Trimming removed 7 bases from V and 7 bases from J, with 16 bases in between. This CDR3 region has 13 residues. The CDR3 loop reads CASTLDWGAGYTF. The DNA of the CDR3 is TGTGCCAGCACCCTAGATTGGGGTGCTGGCTACACCTTC.

Within the sample, this clonotype is medium-sized. The chain employs TRBV12-3 or TRBV12-4 and TRBJ1-2; D may be TRBD1 (5 bases). V was shortened by 3 bases and J by 0 bases, with 8 bases between the two germline ends. The CDR3 has 14 residues. CDR3 loop: CASSLGRTNYGYTF. CDR3 in DNA: TGTGCCAGCAGTTTGGGACGGACTAACTATGGCTACACCTTC.

There are a few counts of this clonotype. The rearrangement links TRBV6-5 to TRBJ1-2; D gene uncertain. V was shortened by 6 bases and J by 2 bases, with 10 bases between the two germline ends. Germline CDR1 is MNHEY and CDR2 is SVGAGI. The CDR3 totals 13 residues. CDR3 sequence (DNA): TGTGCCAGCAGCCCTACAGCGAACTATGGCTACACCTTC. It translates to CASSPTANYGYTF.

In its sample, this clonotype was seen a few times. The chain joins TRBV19 to TRBJ2-1, with 10 bases aligning to TRBD2. The CDR3 extends over 17 amino acids. J gave up 2 bases and V 3 bases, and 7 bases lay outside the gene matches. Germline CDR1 reads LNHDA; CDR2 reads SQIVND (reference sequence). The CDR3: CASSILAGGDTYNEQFF. CDR3 coding DNA: TGTGCCAGTAGTATCTTAGCGGGGGGTGATACCTACAATGAGCAGTTCTTC.

The sample holds a few counts of this clonotype. This rearrangement joins TRBV5-4 to TRBJ2-3; 11 bases are a match to TRBD2. This CDR3 spans 16 amino acids. Germline V lookup: CDR1 SGHNT, CDR2 YYREEE (reference sequence). V shed 0 bases, J shed 7 bases, and the junction held 7 bases outside the gene matches. The CDR3 DNA reads as TGTGCCAGCAGCTTGGAGGTAGCGGGGGGGCGAAATACGCAGTATTTT. Translated: CASSLEVAGGRNTQYF. The full variable domain, completed using reference TRBV5-4 and TRBJ2-3, is ETGVTQSPTHLIKTRGQQVTLRCSSQSGHNTVSWYQQALGQGPQFIFQYYREEENGRGNFPPRFSGLQFPNYSSELNVNALELDDSALYLCASSLEVAGGRNTQYFGPGTRLTVL.

This clonotype was found many times. The rearrangement joins TRBV3-1 to TRBJ2-7; 9 bases agree with TRBD2. The V and J ends lost 1 base and 3 bases, in that order; junction bases with no gene match: 4. The CDR3 is 15 residues long. Germline values: CDR1 LGHDT, CDR2 YNNKEL (reference sequence). CDR3 nucleotides: TGTGCCAGCAGCCAAGGCGGGGGGGGCCTCTACGAGCAGTACTTC. It specifies CASSQGGGGLYEQYF.

There are many counts of this clonotype. The rearrangement uses TRBV6-8 and TRBJ2-7; no definite D call. Trimming shortened V by 5 bases and J by 4 bases, and 9 bases separated the two germline ends. This CDR3 has 12 residues. CDR1 and CDR2 from the germline V gene are MNHGY and SAAAGT. The CDR3, as DNA: TGTGCCAGCAGTGATAAAGGTTACGAGCAGTACTTC. It translates to CASSDKGYEQYF.

This clonotype was seen a handful of times. The V call is TRBV29-1, the J call TRBJ2-1; D ambiguous. Germline lookup yields CDR1 SQVTM and CDR2 ANQGSEA. V shed 4 bases and J shed 7 bases, with 14 bases lying between them. The CDR3 is 13 amino acids. CDR3 in amino acids: CSVVEALLNEQFF. The CDR3 coding sequence is TGCAGCGTTGTTGAGGCTTTATTGAATGAGCAGTTCTTC.